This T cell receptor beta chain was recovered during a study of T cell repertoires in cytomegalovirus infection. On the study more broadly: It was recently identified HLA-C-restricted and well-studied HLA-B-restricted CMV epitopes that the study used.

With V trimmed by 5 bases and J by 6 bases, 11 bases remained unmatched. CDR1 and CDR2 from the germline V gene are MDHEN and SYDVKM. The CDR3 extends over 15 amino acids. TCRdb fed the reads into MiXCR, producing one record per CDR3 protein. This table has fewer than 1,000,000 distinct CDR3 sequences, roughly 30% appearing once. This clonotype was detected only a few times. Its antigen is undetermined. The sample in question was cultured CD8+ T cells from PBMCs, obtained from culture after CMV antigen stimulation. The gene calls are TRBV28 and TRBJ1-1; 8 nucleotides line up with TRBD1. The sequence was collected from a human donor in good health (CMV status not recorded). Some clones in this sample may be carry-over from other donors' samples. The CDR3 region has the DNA TGTGCCAGCAGTACCCTGGACAGGGCGCACTCTGAAGCTTTCTTT. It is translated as CASSTLDRAHSEAFF.